Below, 22 T cell receptor beta chains from the same sample are listed, as sequenced in a study of T-cell reconstitution after alpha-beta-depleted transplantation in children (dated by TCRdb to the mid-2010s). The treatment or condition label for this specimen denotes: allogeneic hematopoietic cell transplantation with graft depleted of TCRalphabeta T cells and CD19 B cells. The library was made by PCR. Sequencing was performed on an Illumina HiSeq 2500. TCR libraries were prepared with molecular barcoding, using unique molecular identifiers to normalize TCRbeta repertoire quantification. TCRdb handled the public reads itself, with Q25 trimming in fastp and clone calling in MiXCR, and kept productive beta chains. Each CDR3 protein gets just one entry, which takes the most common genes and DNA from the rows behind it. The sample table holds 250,000 to 300,000 distinct CDR3 sequences, of which roughly 10% were seen once. The ten largest account for about 20% of the sample.

The sequences come from peripheral blood, collected 180 days after TCRalphabeta/CD19-depleted stem cell transplant. The receptor source for this set is a male patient between 2 and 9 years old who had a stem cell transplant for chronic granulomatous disease, so the T cells may come from the graft donor.

This clonotype came up many times. The V and J genes are TRBV6-1 and TRBJ2-3, with D maybe TRBD2 (5 bases). The V gene's germline CDR1 is MNHNS and CDR2 SASEGT. This CDR3 contains 16 residues. Trimming removed 6 bases from V and 2 bases from J, with 18 bases in between. CDR3 sequence reads: CASSLIEDFITDTQYF. CDR3 sequence (DNA): TGTGCCAGCAGCCTAATAGAGGACTTTATCACAGATACGCAGTATTTT.

A word on this clonotype: This could be a read error, since a much larger clone is one nucleotide away. The genes are TRBV20-1 and TRBJ2-3; tentatively, D is TRBD2 (6 bases). Germline V CDR1 and CDR2: DFQATT, SNEGSKA (reference sequence). CDR3 size: 16 residues. The CDR3 here is CRASEFGGEPTDTQYF. For the CDR3, the DNA is TGCCGTGCTAGTGAATTTGGCGGGGAGCCTACAGATACGCAGTATTTT.

This clonotype was seen ten or more times. The chain employs TRBV9 and TRBJ2-1; D is possibly TRBD2 (6 bases). The CDR3 covers 17 residues. V was pared by 3 bases and J by 10 bases, with 26 bases between. CDR1 SGDLS and CDR2 YYNGEE come from the germline V gene. In nucleotides, the CDR3 is TGTGCCAGCAGCGGCGACAACTTAGCGGCCAATCACGGGGAGCAGTTCTTC. Residues: CASSGDNLAANHGEQFF.

This clonotype appeared many times. The rearrangement uses TRBV5-5 and TRBJ2-5; perhaps TRBD2 as D (6 bases). This CDR3 has 15 residues. The ends were cut back, 4 bases at V and 2 bases at J, with 15 bases in the middle. CDR1 is SGHKS, CDR2 YYEKEE, per germline (reference sequence). CDR3 amino acids: CASSLGGGPQETQYF. The CDR3 DNA follows: TGTGCCAGCAGCCTGGGGGGAGGCCCTCAAGAGACCCAGTACTTC.

This clonotype appeared many times. This rearrangement joins TRBV19 to TRBJ2-7; D may be TRBD2 (6 bases). The CDR3 is made up of 15 amino acids. Germline V gene lookup returns CDR1 LNHDA and CDR2 SQIVND (reference sequence). The V end was cut by 1 base, the J end by 2 bases, with 12 bases between. The CDR3 spells CASSIGGLQAYEQYF. The CDR3 DNA follows: TGTGCCAGTAGTATAGGGGGACTTCAAGCCTACGAGCAGTACTTC.

Only a few counts were recorded for this clonotype. The rearrangement uses TRBV10-3 and TRBJ2-2; TRBD2 matches 9 bases. This CDR3 has 15 amino acids. CDR1 and CDR2 (germline): ENHRY, SYGVKD. V trimming: 6 bases; J trimming: 3 bases; junction bases outside the gene matches: 5. The CDR3 region is CAISPRGGDTGELFF. The CDR3 region has the DNA TGTGCCATCAGCCCCCGCGGGGGGGACACCGGGGAGCTGTTTTTT.

This clonotype was seen many times. V is TRBV9 and J is TRBJ2-3; D perhaps matches TRBD1 (5 bases). The CDR3 is made up of 16 amino acids. V dropped 4 bases and J dropped 0 bases, with 15 bases sitting between them. The germline V gene has CDR1 SGDLS and CDR2 YYNGEE. The CDR3 DNA follows: TGTGCCAGCAGCTCCGGACAAGCCGTCAGCACAGATACGCAGTATTTT. Its translation: CASSSGQAVSTDTQYF.

This clonotype has ten or more counts. The rearrangement uses TRBV28 and TRBJ2-7; D may match TRBD1 or TRBD2 (5 bases each). The ends were cut back, 5 bases at V and 5 bases at J, with 22 bases in the middle. The CDR3 is made up of 16 amino acids. Per germline, CDR1 MDHEN and CDR2 SYDVKM. The CDR3 coding sequence is TGTGCCAGCAGTCCGTGGACGAGAGGGGATATGGACGAGCAGTACTTC. It codes for CASSPWTRGDMDEQYF.

This clonotype was picked up many times. The chain recombines TRBV4-1 with TRBJ2-5; D gene uncertain. CDR1 is MGHRA, CDR2 YSYEKL, per germline. This CDR3 comprises 15 residues. Trimming cost V 0 bases and J 4 bases, with 12 bases left between them. CDR3 coding DNA: TGCGCCAGCAGCCAAGAATATGGCAGAGGAGAGACCCAGTACTTC. This gives the protein CASSQEYGRGETQYF.

This clonotype was found many times. This chain links TRBV20-1 with TRBJ1-2; a possible D gene is TRBD1 (5 bases). The germline gives CDR1 DFQATT, CDR2 SNEGSKA (reference sequence). The CDR3 contains 14 residues. Trimming left V 6 bases short and J 0 bases short, with 14 bases between. CDR3 DNA sequence: TGCAGTGCCTCCGGGACCGCCACTAACTATGGCTACACCTTC. Translated: CSASGTATNYGYTF.

This clonotype was recorded at least ten times. This chain uses TRBV5-1 with TRBJ1-3, with unresolved D. This CDR3 contains 15 residues. With 0 bases removed from V and 0 bases from J, the gap between germline ends came to 7 bases. Germline lookup yields CDR1 SGHRS and CDR2 YFSETQ. In DNA, the CDR3 is TGCGCCAGCAGCTTGGAGGGCAGCTCTGGAAACACCATATATTTT. This sequence encodes CASSLEGSSGNTIYF. The full variable domain, rest sourced from reference TRBV5-1 and TRBJ1-3, is KAGVTQTPRYLIKTRGQQVTLSCSPISGHRSVSWYQQTPGQGLQFLFEYFSETQRNKGNFPGRFSGRQFSNSRSEMNVSTLELGDSALYLCASSLEGSSGNTIYFGEGSWLTVV.

This clonotype was counted many times. V gene TRBV3-1 combines with J gene TRBJ2-2; D is undetermined. Trimming shortened V by 0 bases and J by 4 bases, and 6 bases separated the two germline ends. CDR1 LGHDT and CDR2 YNNKEL come from the germline V gene (reference sequence). The CDR3 consists of 14 residues. For the CDR3, the DNA is TGTGCCAGCAGCCAAGAGTCGTCCACCGGGGAGCTGTTTTTT. Translated, it gives CASSQESSTGELFF. Based on the CDR3 plus reference TRBV3-1 and TRBJ2-2, the full variable domain is DTAVSQTPKYLVTQMGNDKSIKCEQNLGHDTMYWYKQDSKKFLKIMFSYNNKELIINETVPNRFSPKSPDKAHLNLHINSLELGDSAVYFCASSQESSTGELFFGEGSRLTVL.

Many counts were recorded for this clonotype. This chain connects TRBV4-2 to TRBJ1-5, with 11 bases fitting TRBD1. V dropped 4 bases and J dropped 0; count of bases not matched to a gene: 20. The CDR3 is made up of 22 amino acids. Germline values: CDR1 LGHNA, CDR2 YNFKEQ. The CDR3 region is CASSRNRDRGFTAESSNQPQHF. The CDR3 DNA reads as TGTGCCAGCAGCCGAAACCGGGACAGGGGGTTCACGGCAGAGAGTAGCAATCAGCCCCAGCATTTT.

This clonotype showed up many times. This rearrangement joins TRBV7-9 to TRBJ2-7; D is possibly TRBD2 (6 bases). V was clipped by 9 bases and J by 0 bases, with 9 bases between them. This CDR3 is 12 amino acids long. CDR1 is SEHNR and CDR2 is FQNEAQ in the germline V gene (reference sequence). The CDR3 sequence is CASRGFSYEQYF. The CDR3 DNA reads TGTGCCAGTCGGGGGTTCTCCTACGAGCAGTACTTC. The full variable domain, in which reference TRBV7-9 and TRBJ2-7 provide the parts outside the CDR3, is DTGVSQNPRHKITKRGQNVTFRCDPISEHNRLYWYRQTLGQGPEFLTYFQNEAQLEKSRLLSDRFSAERPKGSFSTLEIQRTEQGDSAMYLCASRGFSYEQYFGPGTRLTVT.

Ten or more counts support this clonotype. V gene TRBV7-9 combines with J gene TRBJ2-7; the match to TRBD2 covers 14 bases. Germline-derived CDR1 and CDR2 are SEHNR and FQNEAQ (reference sequence). The CDR3 is 21 amino acids. J gave up 5 bases and V 5 bases, and 23 bases lay outside the gene matches. The CDR3 DNA reads as TGTGCCAGCAGCCTGCGCAACCCTACACCGGGACTAGCGGGAGTGAATCACGAGCAGTACTTC. Amino acid sequence: CASSLRNPTPGLAGVNHEQYF.

This clonotype was seen at least ten times. The chain recombines TRBV25-1 with TRBJ2-7, with 8 bases aligning to TRBD1. Germline assignment: CDR1 MGHDK and CDR2 SYGVNS. The trim removed 5 bases at V and 1 base at J, leaving 7 bases unmatched. The length of the CDR3 is 15 residues. CDR3: CASSQRTGQSYEQYF. The CDR3, as DNA: TGTGCCAGCAGTCAGAGGACAGGGCAATCCTACGAGCAGTACTTC.

In this sample, this clonotype turned up many times. The rearrangement links TRBV7-8 to TRBJ2-7; D remains unclear. This CDR3 contains 15 residues. The V end was cut by 1 base, the J end by 3 bases, with 13 bases between. Germline assignment: CDR1 SGHVS and CDR2 FQNEAQ. This CDR3 reads CASSLVNGLIYEQYF. CDR3 DNA: TGTGCCAGCAGCTTAGTTAACGGCCTTATCTACGAGCAGTACTTC.

Notes on this clonotype: This may come from a read error, since a much larger clone is one base off. V usage is TRBV20-1 and J usage is TRBJ2-7, with 7 nucleotides matching TRBD1. The V segment lost 3 bases and the J segment 10 bases; nucleotides outside the gene matches: 15. The CDR3 totals 14 residues. Germline values: CDR1 DFQATT, CDR2 SNEGSKA (reference sequence). The CDR3: CSARRDSVLGDQYF. The CDR3, as DNA: TGCAGTGCTAGGAGGGACAGCGTACTTGGGGACCAGTACTTC.

There are many counts of this clonotype. V usage is TRBV20-1 and J usage is TRBJ1-5; TRBD1 matches 7 bases. V gave up 3 bases and J gave up 8 bases; unmatched junction bases: 16. The CDR3 is 16 amino acids. Looked up from germline, CDR1 is DFQATT and CDR2 is SNEGSKA (reference sequence). In DNA form, the CDR3 reads TGCAGTGCTAGCAGGGGGGCCTCTTTAACAGGGGAGCCCCAGCATTTT. It codes for CSASRGASLTGEPQHF.

This clonotype was detected ten times or more. V usage is TRBV10-3 and J usage is TRBJ2-1, with 12 bases identical to TRBD2. Germline-derived CDR1 and CDR2 are ENHRY and SYGVKD. CDR3 size: 17 residues. The V gene end was trimmed by 7 bases and the J gene end by 7 bases; junction bases not matched to a gene: 14. The CDR3: CAIKGELAGGRLNEQFF. The CDR3 DNA reads as TGTGCCATCAAGGGGGAGCTAGCGGGGGGGCGATTGAATGAGCAGTTCTTC.

This clonotype appeared many times. The chain combines TRBV5-1 with TRBJ2-7; no clear D. This CDR3 comprises 15 residues. In germline, CDR1 is SGHRS, CDR2 YFSETQ. V was clipped by 0 bases and J by 0 bases, with 10 bases between them. CDR3 sequence reads: CASSLGPALSYEQYF. The CDR3, as DNA: TGCGCCAGCAGCTTGGGGCCGGCCCTCTCCTACGAGCAGTACTTC.

This clonotype was picked up a small number of times. One end of the junction does not line up with germline, which may come from a read error. The rearrangement links TRBV20-1 to TRBJ2-2; 13 bases are a match to TRBD2. This CDR3 contains 17 residues. Germline V gene sequence: CDR1 DFQATT, CDR2 SNEGSKA (reference sequence). CDR3 sequence: CCANRLAGGPNTGELFF. The CDR3, as DNA: TGCTGTGCGAATCGACTAGCGGGAGGTCCGAACACCGGGGAGCTGTTTTTT.